These 14 T cell receptor beta chains were sequenced from one sample in a study of T-cell memory formation after mild COVID-19. TCRdb re-called the 5' RACE reads through MiXCR, storing one row per CDR3 protein. The table records under 450,000 distinct CDR3 sequences, around an eighth of them present only once. Sequenced: PBMCs or a T cell subset sorted from them (not recorded which). The receptors were sampled from a man younger than 35 who had mild COVID-19 (a few samples of this study predate the infection). Cell type and time point are not known.

This clonotype was seen a few times. The chain combines TRBV12-3 or TRBV12-4 with TRBJ2-1; D possibly matches TRBD1 or TRBD2 (7 bases each). V was trimmed by 7 bases and J by 14 bases, leaving 18 bases between them. The CDR3 runs to 12 residues. In DNA, the CDR3 is TGTGCCAGCACCAGATCAGGGGGGGTCGAGTTCTTC. As protein: CASTRSGGVEFF.

This clonotype was counted ten times or more. V is TRBV25-1 and J is TRBJ2-2; either TRBD1 or TRBD2 may fit D (5 bases each). The CDR3 is 12 amino acids. Per the germline V gene, CDR1 is MGHDK and CDR2 is SYGVNS. V lost 6 bases and J 3 bases, leaving 5 bases between the germline ends. DNA of the CDR3: TGTGCCAGCAGGGGGGACACCGGGGAGCTGTTTTTT. This gives the protein CASRGDTGELFF.

The chain uses TRBV24-1 and TRBJ1-1; D unclear. Germline CDR1 and CDR2: KGHDR and SFDVKD. The CDR3 consists of 15 residues. Between the trimmed V and J ends, which lost 4 bases and 7 bases, there was a span of 18 bases. The CDR3, as DNA: TGTGCCACCAGTGAATCCGGGAAACCTCCGGGTGAAGCTTTCTTT. Its translation: CATSESGKPPGEAFF.

This clonotype was recorded a few times. V and J are TRBV20-1 and TRBJ1-3; possibly TRBD1 for D (5 bases). The V gene lost 2 bases and the J gene lost 8 bases, with 7 bases spanning the gap. This CDR3 has 11 residues. Germline CDR1 DFQATT, CDR2 SNEGSKA (reference sequence). The CDR3 protein is CSARSRDTIYF. CDR3 bases: TGCAGTGCTAGATCCAGGGACACCATATATTTT.

The chain employs TRBV20-1 and TRBJ1-1; tentatively, D is TRBD1 (5 bases). The germline V gene has CDR1 DFQATT and CDR2 SNEGSKA (reference sequence). The CDR3 runs to 14 residues. The germline V and J ends were trimmed by 3 bases and 0 bases, with 11 bases remaining between them. The CDR3 DNA follows: TGCAGTGCTAGCTCCGGGACCATGAACACTGAAGCTTTCTTT. The encoded protein is CSASSGTMNTEAFF.

This clonotype was detected ten times or more. The genes are TRBV12-3 or TRBV12-4 and TRBJ1-1, with D perhaps matching TRBD1 (5 bases). Trimming removed 5 bases at V and 1 base at J, with 11 bases between. This CDR3 is 14 amino acids long. In nucleotides, the CDR3 is TGTGCCAGCAGTCTCCAGGGCTCGAACACTGAAGCTTTCTTT. It translates to CASSLQGSNTEAFF.

This clonotype was detected only a few times. The chain uses TRBV21-1 and TRBJ2-7; the tabulated D call, TRBD2, remains unverified against the DNA. TRBV21-1 is reported as a pseudogene. The CDR3 totals 20 residues. CDR3 sequence (DNA): TGTGCCAGCAGCAAAGATCATCCGGGAAGTCTACTAGCGGACGCGTACGAGCAGTACGTC. Residues: CASSKDHPGSLLADAYEQYV.

This clonotype came up many times. This chain uses TRBV4-3 with TRBJ2-1; D unclear. The CDR3 sequence is 14 residues long. The V end was cut by 1 base, the J end by 4 bases, with 8 bases between. In germline, CDR1 is LGHNA, CDR2 YSLEER. DNA of the CDR3: TGCGCCAGCAGCCAAGTCCTCTGGTACAATGAGCAGTTCTTC. This codes for CASSQVLWYNEQFF.

CDR3 amino acids: CSVAASNTEAFF. In DNA form, the CDR3 reads TGCAGCGTTGCGGCATCCAACACTGAAGCTTTCTTT. The chain couples TRBV29-1 to TRBJ1-1; no reliable D call. The V and J ends lost 4 bases and 2 bases respectively, with 8 bases between them. CDR3 size: 12 residues. The germline CDR1 and CDR2 sequences are SQVTM and ANQGSEA.

This clonotype was seen only a few times. This rearrangement joins TRBV6-5 to TRBJ2-3, with D uncertain. CDR1 and CDR2 (germline): MNHEY, SVGAGI. The V gene lost 1 base and the J gene lost 7 bases, with 12 bases spanning the gap. CDR3 length: 14 amino acids. CDR3 sequence reads: CASSYYGSPHTQYF. CDR3 nucleotide sequence: TGTGCCAGCAGTTACTATGGGTCCCCCCATACGCAGTATTTT.

V usage is TRBV7-3 and J usage is TRBJ1-5; maybe TRBD1 (5 bases). V lost 4 bases, J lost 5 bases, and 12 bases lay in between. Germline V gene sequence: CDR1 SGHTA, CDR2 FQGTGA. This CDR3 contains 14 residues. In nucleotides, the CDR3 is TGTGCCAGCAGCTCAGGAAGCAGGGATCAGCCCCAGCATTTT. It yields the protein CASSSGSRDQPQHF.

The chain is built from TRBV12-5 and TRBJ2-7; 7 bases fit TRBD1. The CDR3 is 13 residues long. Germline CDR1 is LGHNT and CDR2 is FRNRAP. Trimming cost V 6 bases and J 3 bases; bases outside gene matches: 5. CDR3 bases: TGTGCTAGTGGCCCGGGACAGATCTACGAGCAGTACTTC. It is translated as CASGPGQIYEQYF.

A few counts support this clonotype. The rearrangement links TRBV6-2 or TRBV6-3 to TRBJ2-7; the D is unclear. Between the trimmed V and J ends, which lost 6 bases and 3 bases, there was a span of 6 bases. Germline V gene lookup returns CDR1 MNHEY and CDR2 SVGEGT. CDR3 length: 11 residues. This chain's CDR3 is CASRVYYEQYF. The DNA for the CDR3 is TGTGCCAGCAGGGTGTACTACGAGCAGTACTTC.

There are a few counts of this clonotype. This chain connects TRBV20-1 to TRBJ2-7; perhaps TRBD1 as D (5 bases). The germline CDR1 and CDR2 sequences are DFQATT and SNEGSKA (reference sequence). The CDR3 is 14 amino acids. Trimming removed 2 bases from V and 0 bases from J, with 11 bases in between. DNA of the CDR3: TGCAGTGCTAGAACACAGACAGCCTCCTACGAGCAGTACTTC. It yields the protein CSARTQTASYEQYF.